This T cell receptor (beta chain) is from a study of OX40 agonist ivuxolimab in advanced cancers. Across the whole study: With ivuxolimab, an agonistic anti-OX40 (CD134) antibody, patients were treated. Males comprised about 78% of the group, whose mean age was 60 years (range 23 to 79). Eligibility rules accepted prior anti-PD-1, anti-PD-L1 or anti-CTLA-4 therapy, and around 44% had some.

Some clones are missing from TCRdb's copy, which holds only in-frame ones; the method was immunoSEQ multiplex PCR. Among 100,000 or so clones listed, 90% were seen once. This clone was recorded once. J gave up 5 bases and V 4 bases, and 10 bases lay outside the gene matches. Germline-derived CDR1 and CDR2 are MNHNS and SASEGT. The CDR3 sequence is 17 residues long. The clonotype comes from an adult with an advanced solid tumor such as melanoma, head and neck, liver or kidney cancer. The chain recombines TRBV6-1 with TRBJ1-4; 10 nucleotides align to TRBD1. The input for sequencing was CD4+ or CD8+ T cells sorted from blood, taken in a trial of the OX40 agonist ivuxolimab. The CDR3 DNA is TGTGCCAGCAGTGGGACAGGGGGTGGACGAGGGAATGAAAAACTGTTTTTT. Translated, it gives CASSGTGGGRGNEKLFF.